One and the same sample provided the 10 T cell receptor beta chains below, sequenced in a study of control samples from healthy donors and cancer patients. This table comes from immunoSEQ multiplex PCR, and its TCRdb copy is limited to in-frame clones, with some not included. This table has some 120,000 clones, 85% to 95% appearing once. Sequencing used blood. The receptors were gathered from a man aged 30 to 39 in good health.

The chain employs TRBV24-1 and TRBJ1-1; TRBD1 is a possible D gene (5 bases). V shed 3 bases and J shed 2 bases, with 18 bases lying between them. Germline V CDR1 and CDR2: KGHDR, SFDVKD. CDR3 size: 17 residues. CDR3 residues: CATSDRSIDSPNTEAFF. The CDR3 DNA is TGTGCCACCAGTGATCGCTCTATCGACAGCCCAAACACTGAAGCTTTCTTT.

This sequence joins TRBV6-2 or TRBV6-3 and TRBJ1-5; D unresolved. Germline assignment: CDR1 MNHEY and CDR2 SVGEGT. The CDR3 has 13 residues. Trimming shortened V by 4 bases and J by 2 bases, and 6 bases separated the two germline ends. The CDR3 DNA sequence: TGTGCCAGCAGTTCCACCCGCAATCAGCCCCAGCATTTT. It specifies CASSSTRNQPQHF.

The chain uses TRBV14 and TRBJ2-7; 12 bases fit TRBD1. V lost 4 bases, J lost 4 bases, and 5 bases stayed unmatched. CDR3 length: 15 amino acids. Germline V gene sequence: CDR1 SGHDN, CDR2 FVKESK. As DNA, the CDR3 is TGTGCCAGCAGCCCGGGGACAGGGGGCGATTACGAGCAGTACGTC. This sequence encodes CASSPGTGGDYEQYV.

The chain carries TRBV12-3 or TRBV12-4 and TRBJ1-2, with unresolved D. The CDR3 length is 13 residues. V gave up 4 bases and J gave up 2 bases, with 8 bases separating them. CDR3 amino acids: CASSSGRNYGYTF. DNA for the CDR3: TGTGCCAGCAGTTCGGGTCGAAACTATGGCTACACCTTC.

This clone came up once. CDR3 sequence: CASRKRLAGEETQYF. The CDR3 region has the DNA TGCGCCAGCAGAAAAAGACTAGCGGGGGAAGAGACCCAGTACTTC. The rearrangement uses TRBV5-1 and TRBJ2-5; TRBD2 agrees at 12 bases. Germline values: CDR1 SGHRS, CDR2 YFSETQ. This CDR3 contains 15 residues. The trim removed 5 bases at V and 3 bases at J, leaving 5 bases unmatched.

This chain connects TRBV2 to TRBJ2-3; TRBD1 or TRBD2 may be the D gene (5 bases each). There are 14 residues in the CDR3. Germline V gives CDR1 SNHLY, CDR2 FYNNEI. Trimming shortened V by 10 bases and J by 4 bases, and 18 bases separated the two germline ends. CDR3 coding DNA: TGTGCCATCGCTCGGGACGCCCCCCCAGATACGCAGTATTTT. This gives the protein CAIARDAPPDTQYF.

This clone was seen only once. The V and J genes are TRBV5-5 and TRBJ1-2; possible D gene TRBD1, 5 bases. V was trimmed by 1 base and J by 0 bases, leaving 16 bases between them. CDR3 length: 17 amino acids. Germline V gene data show CDR1 as SGHKS and CDR2 as YYEKEE (reference sequence). The chain's CDR3 is CASSLMGEGLTNYGYTF. Written as DNA, the CDR3 is TGTGCCAGCAGCTTGATGGGGGAGGGACTAACTAACTATGGCTACACCTTC.

The chain links TRBV7-8 to TRBJ1-2; 7 bases fit TRBD1. Germline V gene lookup returns CDR1 SGHVS and CDR2 FQNEAQ. CDR3 length: 14 residues. V lost 1 base to trimming and J lost 8 bases; unmatched junction nucleotides: 7. The CDR3: CASSLGKGANGYTF. CDR3 nucleotides: TGTGCCAGCAGCTTAGGGAAGGGGGCCAACGGCTACACCTTC.

The gene calls are TRBV7-2 and TRBJ1-5; tentatively, D is TRBD1 (6 bases). The CDR3 sequence is 13 residues long. Per germline, CDR1 SGHTA and CDR2 FQGNSA. Trimming left V 5 bases short and J 3 bases short, with 8 bases between. For the CDR3, the DNA is TGTGCCAGCAGCGGACAGATCAATCAGCCCCAGCATTTT. Residues: CASSGQINQPQHF.

J is TRBJ2-6 and V is TRBV27, with 10 bases matching TRBD1. Germline V gene sequence: CDR1 MNHEY, CDR2 SMNVEV (reference sequence). The CDR3 has 16 amino acids. V lost 7 bases to trimming and J lost 4 bases; unmatched junction nucleotides: 7. The CDR3 DNA reads as TGTGCCAGCACCCGGGACAGGGGCGCCGGGGCCAACGTCCTGACTTTC. This gives the protein CASTRDRGAGANVLTF.